The entry that follows covers one TCR beta chain sequence. Per germline, CDR1 MNHEY and CDR2 SVGEGT. The ends were cut back, 4 bases at V and 5 bases at J, with 14 bases in the middle. The CDR3 contains 14 residues. The data are from a study of blood T cells in healthy people across ages. Then a second PCR, running roughly 6 to 11 cycles, was carried out with a sample-barcoded 5' primer and a J-beta primer mix. One entry per CDR3 protein results from TCRdb running MiXCR on the 5' RACE reads. The sample has 1.5 million to 2 million distinct CDR3 sequences; about 50% are singletons. The specimen sequenced was blood. The chain joins TRBV6-2 or TRBV6-3 to TRBJ1-1; D is perhaps TRBD1 (5 bases). The sequence derives from a middle-aged woman in good health. CDR3 in amino acids: CASSSMRGMTEAFF. Written as DNA, the CDR3 is TGTGCCAGCAGTTCAATGAGGGGAATGACTGAAGCTTTCTTT.